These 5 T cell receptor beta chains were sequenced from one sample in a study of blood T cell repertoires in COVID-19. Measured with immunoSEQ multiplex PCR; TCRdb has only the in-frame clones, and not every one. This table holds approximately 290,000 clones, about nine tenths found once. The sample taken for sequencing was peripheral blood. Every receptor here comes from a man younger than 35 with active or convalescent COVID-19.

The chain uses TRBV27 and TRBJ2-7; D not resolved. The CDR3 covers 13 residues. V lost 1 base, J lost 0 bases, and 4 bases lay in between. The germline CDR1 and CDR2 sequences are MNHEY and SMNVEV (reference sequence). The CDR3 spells CASSLYSSYEQYF. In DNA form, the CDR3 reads TGTGCCAGCAGTTTATACAGCTCCTACGAGCAGTACTTC.

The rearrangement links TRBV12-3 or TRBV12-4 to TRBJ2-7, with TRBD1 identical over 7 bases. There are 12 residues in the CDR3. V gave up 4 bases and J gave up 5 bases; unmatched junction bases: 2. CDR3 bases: TGTGCCAGCAGTTCCACAGGGGACGAGCAGTACTTC. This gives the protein CASSSTGDEQYF.

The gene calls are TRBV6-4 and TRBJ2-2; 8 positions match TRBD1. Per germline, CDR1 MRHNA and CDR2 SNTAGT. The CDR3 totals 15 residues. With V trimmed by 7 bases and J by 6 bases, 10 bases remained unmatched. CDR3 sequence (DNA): TGTGCCAGCACCCCGGGACAGGAGGAGGCCGGGGAGCTGTTTTTT. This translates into CASTPGQEEAGELFF.

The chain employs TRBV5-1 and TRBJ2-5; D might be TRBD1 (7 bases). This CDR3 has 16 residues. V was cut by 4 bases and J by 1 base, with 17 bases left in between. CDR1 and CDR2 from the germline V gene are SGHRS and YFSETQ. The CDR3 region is CASSRDRGGLQETQYF. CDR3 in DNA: TGCGCCAGCAGCAGGGACAGAGGAGGGCTCCAAGAGACCCAGTACTTC. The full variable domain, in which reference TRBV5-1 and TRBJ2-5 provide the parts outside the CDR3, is KAGVTQTPRYLIKTRGQQVTLSCSPISGHRSVSWYQQTPGQGLQFLFEYFSETQRNKGNFPGRFSGRQFSNSRSEMNVSTLELGDSALYLCASSRDRGGLQETQYFGPGTRLLVL.

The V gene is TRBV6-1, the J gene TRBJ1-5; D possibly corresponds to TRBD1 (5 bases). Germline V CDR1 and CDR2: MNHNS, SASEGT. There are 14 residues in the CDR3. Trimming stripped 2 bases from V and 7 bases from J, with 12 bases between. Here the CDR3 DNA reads TGTGCCAGCAGTGAACTGGCAGGACAACAGCCCCAGCATTTT. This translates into CASSELAGQQPQHF.